Each of the 25 T cell receptor beta chains below was sequenced from the same sample in a study of T-cell reconstitution after alpha-beta-depleted transplantation in children. For TCRbeta, the library was prepared with unique molecular identifiers. TCRdb processed the PCR reads anew with MiXCR; each CDR3 protein has one entry. The data show some 830,000 distinct CDR3 sequences, less than 20% seen once. The specimen was PBMCs, mostly from graft donor cells, collected 360 days after TCRalphabeta/CD19-depleted stem cell transplant. These receptors all come from a male patient younger than 18 who had a stem cell transplant for acute lymphoblastic leukemia, so the T cells may come from the graft donor.

The chain has TRBV5-1 and TRBJ1-2; TRBD1 is a possible D gene (6 bases). Trimming pared 2 bases from V and 5 bases from J, leaving 16 bases between. Germline CDR1 reads SGHRS; CDR2 reads YFSETQ. CDR3 size: 15 residues. CDR3 DNA sequence: TGCGCCAGCAGCTTCACTTCAGGGGCCGGATATGGCTACACCTTC. Its translation: CASSFTSGAGYGYTF.

This clonotype was picked up many times. This chain connects TRBV27 to TRBJ2-3; no definite D call. Per germline, CDR1 MNHEY and CDR2 SMNVEV (reference sequence). V was trimmed by 6 bases and J by 0 bases, leaving 10 bases between them. CDR3 size: 14 residues. In nucleotides, the CDR3 is TGTGCCAGCAGCCGCCGGCCCAGCACAGATACGCAGTATTTT. This translates into CASSRRPSTDTQYF.

The J gene is TRBJ2-2, the V gene TRBV10-3; 7 bases line up with TRBD2. CDR3 size: 16 residues. J was trimmed by 2 bases and V by 5 bases; bases with no gene match: 8. Germline-derived CDR1 and CDR2 are ENHRY and SYGVKD. The CDR3 sequence: CAISQGSGPNTGELFF. The CDR3 DNA reads as TGTGCCATCAGTCAAGGTAGCGGGCCAAACACCGGGGAGCTGTTTTTT.

This rearrangement joins TRBV9 to TRBJ2-1; D may be TRBD1 (6 bases). This CDR3 is built from 14 residues. Germline-derived CDR1 and CDR2 are SGDLS and YYNGEE. The V end was cut by 0 bases, the J end by 7 bases, with 11 bases between. CDR3 nucleotide sequence: TGTGCCAGCAGCGTAGTGGGGGCGAAAAATGAGCAGTTCTTC. Protein: CASSVVGAKNEQFF.

Ten or more counts support this clonotype. This rearrangement joins TRBV7-9 to TRBJ2-1; D possibly uses TRBD1 or TRBD2 (5 bases each). CDR3 length: 16 residues. Per the germline V gene, CDR1 is SEHNR and CDR2 is FQNEAQ (reference sequence). With 5 bases removed from V and 5 bases from J, the gap between germline ends came to 19 bases. The CDR3 DNA is TGTGCCAGCAGCGTACGGGACCGCCCCGGGGACAATGAGCAGTTCTTC. It yields the protein CASSVRDRPGDNEQFF.

In this sample, this clonotype turned up a few times. The CDR3 sequence: CSARDRWSSGNTIYF. In nucleotides, the CDR3 is TGCAGTGCTAGAGATCGCTGGAGCTCTGGAAACACCATATATTTT. The chain recombines TRBV20-1 with TRBJ1-3, with D hard to call. The V end lost 0 bases, the J end lost 0 bases, and 9 bases lay between the germline ends. Germline lookup yields CDR1 DFQATT and CDR2 SNEGSKA (reference sequence). The CDR3 is made up of 15 amino acids.

This clonotype was detected ten times or more. The genes are TRBV11-3 and TRBJ2-1; 9 bases align to TRBD1. V shed 3 bases and J 8 bases; nucleotides not matched to a gene: 5. This CDR3 contains 14 residues. Germline values: CDR1 SGHNT, CDR2 YENEEA. CDR3 region: CASSLGTGMDEQFF. The CDR3 coding sequence is TGTGCCAGCAGCTTGGGGACAGGGATGGATGAGCAGTTCTTC.

The table lists this clonotype with a few counts. The V and J genes are TRBV4-1 and TRBJ2-3; 9 bases line up with TRBD2. This CDR3 has 14 residues. Germline loops: CDR1 MGHRA, CDR2 YSYEKL. Trimming removed 6 bases from V and 5 bases from J; junction bases left unmatched: 6. CDR3: CASRWSAGGDTQYF. CDR3 in DNA: TGCGCCAGCAGGTGGTCAGCGGGAGGAGATACGCAGTATTTT.

The table lists this clonotype with a few counts. The J gene is TRBJ2-5, the V gene TRBV5-1, with TRBD1 identical over 7 bases. After removal of 4 bases from V and 4 bases from J, the junction contained 4 bases not matched to a gene. The CDR3 spans 13 residues. Germline V lookup: CDR1 SGHRS, CDR2 YFSETQ. CDR3 sequence: CASSTGQVETQYF. The CDR3 coding sequence is TGCGCCAGCAGCACCGGACAGGTAGAGACCCAGTACTTC.

The CDR3 DNA is TGCAGCGTTGAAGTACTAGCGGGAGAAACCTACGAGCAGTACTTC. It yields the protein CSVEVLAGETYEQYF. The V and J genes are TRBV29-1 and TRBJ2-7; 11 nucleotides line up with TRBD2. The germline CDR1 and CDR2 sequences are SQVTM and ANQGSEA. There are 15 residues in the CDR3. V trimming: 1 base; J trimming: 2 bases; junction bases outside the gene matches: 4.

This chain connects TRBV20-1 to TRBJ2-5; tentative D call: TRBD1 (5 bases). CDR1 is DFQATT, CDR2 SNEGSKA, per germline (reference sequence). This CDR3 has 14 residues. V was clipped by 2 bases and J by 1 base, with 11 bases between them. The CDR3 protein is CSARTFRVQETQYF. In DNA form, the CDR3 reads TGCAGTGCTAGAACCTTCAGGGTCCAAGAGACCCAGTACTTC.

This chain connects TRBV9 to TRBJ1-2, with D perhaps TRBD1 (6 bases). Germline CDR1 reads SGDLS; CDR2 reads YYNGEE. Trimming cost V 4 bases and J 1 base, with 20 bases left between them. CDR3 length equals 17 residues. The CDR3 is CASSLSGGAGHNYGYTF. The CDR3 region has the DNA TGTGCCAGCAGCCTGTCTGGGGGGGCAGGACATAACTATGGCTACACCTTC.

This clonotype has a count of ten or more. The chain employs TRBV5-1 and TRBJ2-5; 12 bases match TRBD2. After removal of 3 bases from V and 5 bases from J, the junction contained 2 bases not matched to a gene. Germline CDR1 SGHRS, CDR2 YFSETQ. The CDR3 length is 14 residues. The CDR3 sequence is CASSYLAGGETQYF. In nucleotides, the CDR3 is TGCGCCAGCAGCTACCTAGCGGGAGGGGAGACCCAGTACTTC.

The chain uses TRBV20-1 and TRBJ2-1; the D gene is possibly TRBD1 (5 bases). The germline CDR1 and CDR2 sequences are DFQATT and SNEGSKA (reference sequence). Trimming removed 5 bases at V and 1 base at J, with 15 bases between. This CDR3 contains 15 residues. The DNA for the CDR3 is TGCAGTGCTCTAAAAATAGGGGATTCCTACAATGAGCAGTTCTTC. This sequence encodes CSALKIGDSYNEQFF.

The chain links TRBV11-2 to TRBJ1-1; D gene ambiguous. V was cut by 8 bases and J by 5 bases, with 15 bases left in between. The CDR3 consists of 13 residues. CDR1 is SGHAT and CDR2 is FQNNGV in the germline V gene. The CDR3 nucleotides read TGTGCCAGCTGGCGAAGGGTTGGTACTGAAGCTTTCTTT. Amino acid sequence: CASWRRVGTEAFF.

The genes are TRBV19 and TRBJ1-5; D may be TRBD1 (6 bases). This CDR3 region has 12 residues. Trimming left V 1 base short and J 11 bases short, with 9 bases between. The germline gives CDR1 LNHDA, CDR2 SQIVND (reference sequence). The CDR3 coding sequence is TGTGCCAGTAGTATAGTAGCAGGGGCCCAGCATTTT. Its translation is CASSIVAGAQHF. Based on the CDR3 plus reference TRBV19 and TRBJ1-5, the full variable domain is DGGITQSPKYLFRKEGQNVTLSCEQNLNHDAMYWYRQDPGQGLRLIYYSQIVNDFQKGDIAEGYSVSREKKESFPLTVTSAQKNPTAFYLCASSIVAGAQHFGDGTRLSIL.

V usage is TRBV7-8 and J usage is TRBJ2-7; 7 bases are a match to TRBD2. The length of the CDR3 is 14 residues. V lost 4 bases to trimming and J lost 3 bases; unmatched junction nucleotides: 6. Germline values: CDR1 SGHVS, CDR2 FQNEAQ. Here the CDR3 DNA reads TGTGCCAGCAGCTACCCGGCGGGGGACTACGAGCAGTACTTC. Encoded protein: CASSYPAGDYEQYF.

Details on this clonotype: A single base separates this from a much larger clone, so it may be a read error. The chain is built from TRBV7-3 and TRBJ2-5; D is tentatively TRBD1 or TRBD2 (6 bases each). The CDR3 length is 13 residues. Germline CDR1 is SGHTA and CDR2 is FQGTGA. CDR3 region: CASSRGGIEPQYF. The CDR3 DNA is TGTGCCAGCAGCCGAGGGGGGATAGAGCCCCAGTACTTC.

This clonotype was observed many times. The chain links TRBV5-5 to TRBJ1-2, with 7 bases identical to TRBD1. Germline-derived CDR1 and CDR2 are SGHKS and YYEKEE (reference sequence). The CDR3 runs 14 residues. The V gene end was trimmed by 5 bases and the J gene end by 3 bases; junction bases not matched to a gene: 7. CDR3 region: CASRIPGQHYGYTF. Written as DNA, the CDR3 is TGTGCCAGCAGGATACCGGGACAGCACTATGGCTACACCTTC.

The rearrangement uses TRBV20-1 and TRBJ2-1; TRBD2 agrees at 9 bases. The CDR3 extends over 18 amino acids. J was trimmed by 1 base and V by 4 bases; bases with no gene match: 14. Germline V gene sequence: CDR1 DFQATT, CDR2 SNEGSKA (reference sequence). The CDR3 loop reads CSANPLAGLNYSYNEQFF. The CDR3 region has the DNA TGCAGTGCTAATCCACTAGCGGGCCTAAATTATTCCTACAATGAGCAGTTCTTC.

This clonotype turned up a few times. The chain uses TRBV13 and TRBJ2-7; 7 bases match TRBD2. The germline V gene encodes CDR1 PRHDT and CDR2 FYEKMQ (reference sequence). Losses at the gene ends were 7 bases for V and 4 bases for J; bases not matched to a gene: 10. This CDR3 spans 14 amino acids. CDR3 in DNA: TGTGCCAGCAACATCGGGAGGAGCGTGTACGAGCAGTACTTC. It yields the protein CASNIGRSVYEQYF. The variable domain in full, with the rest retrieved from reference TRBV13 and TRBJ2-7, is AAGVIQSPRHLIKEKRETATLKCYPIPRHDTVYWYQQGPGQDPQFLISFYEKMQSDKGSIPDRFSAQQFSDYHSELNMSSLELGDSALYFCASNIGRSVYEQYFGPGTRLTVT.

This clonotype was seen a handful of times. The J gene is TRBJ2-7, the V gene TRBV5-1; D call uncertain. The V gene's germline CDR1 is SGHRS and CDR2 YFSETQ. This CDR3 comprises 11 residues. V lost 7 bases and J lost 2, with 7 bases in between. This CDR3 reads CASGNTYEQYF. CDR3 nucleotide sequence: TGCGCCAGCGGGAATACCTACGAGCAGTACTTC.

V gene TRBV7-6 combines with J gene TRBJ2-3; D is possibly TRBD2 (6 bases). Germline V gene sequence: CDR1 SGHVS, CDR2 FNYEAQ. Trimming cost V 3 bases and J 3 bases, with 13 bases left between them. The CDR3 runs 15 residues. Here the CDR3 reads CASSFRLDETDTQYF. The CDR3 DNA sequence: TGTGCCAGCAGCTTTAGACTAGATGAGACAGATACGCAGTATTTT. Full variable domain (outside the CDR3, taken from reference TRBV7-6 and TRBJ2-3): GAGVSQSPRYKVTKRGQDVALRCDPISGHVSLYWYRQALGQGPEFLTYFNYEAQQDKSGLPNDRFSAERPEGSISTLTIQRTEQRDSAMYRCASSFRLDETDTQYFGPGTRLTVL.

This chain connects TRBV7-8 to TRBJ1-2; D not certain. The CDR3 is 16 residues long. Per the germline V gene, CDR1 is SGHVS and CDR2 is FQNEAQ. V shed 1 base and J shed 0 bases, with 12 bases lying between them. The CDR3: CASSLVSHRTNYGYTF. The CDR3 DNA reads as TGTGCCAGCAGCTTAGTTAGCCACAGAACTAACTATGGCTACACCTTC.

This clonotype was counted ten times or more. This chain links TRBV12-3 or TRBV12-4 with TRBJ2-1; no reliable D call. V shed 3 bases and J shed 10 bases, with 4 bases lying between them. This CDR3 comprises 10 residues. The DNA of the CDR3 is TGTGCCAGCAGTTTGCTAGAGCAGTTCTTC. Its protein product is CASSLLEQFF.